Listed below are T cell receptor beta chains from one sample, sequenced in a study of T cell responses to AZD1222 COVID-19 vaccine. The assay was immunoSEQ multiplex PCR, and TCRdb's table has in-frame clones only and misses some. The data contain some 120,000 clones, less than 95% of them singletons. The material sequenced was peripheral blood, taken on day 0 of MenACWY control vaccination. These receptors were obtained from an adult in good health. The CDR3 runs from the conserved cysteine through the conserved F or W. A D gene is named only where the DNA matches it firmly. A clone size is listed for some rows: how often the clone was seen (once, few, many), or a class if it is expanded.

CDR3: CASSTPGLAGGESTDTQYF
DNA: TGTGCCAGCAGCACCCCGGGACTAGCGGGGGGGGAAAGCACAGATACGCAGTATTTT
D: TRBD2
V: TRBV5-4
J: TRBJ2-3
length: 19
size: once

CDR3: CASSIGSTDTQYF
DNA: TGTGCCAGCAGCATAGGCAGCACAGATACGCAGTATTTT
D: -
V: TRBV7-9
J: TRBJ2-3
length: 13
size: -

CDR3: CASSKDRVPPSPLHF
DNA: TGTGCCAGCTCCAAGGACAGGGTCCCCCCTTCACCCCTCCACTTT
D: TRBD1
V: TRBV18
J: TRBJ1-6
length: 15
size: -

CDR3: CASSLDSRGNTGELFF
DNA: TGTGCCAGCAGCTTAGATTCCAGGGGGAACACCGGGGAGCTGTTTTTT
D: -
V: TRBV7-9
J: TRBJ2-2
length: 16
size: -

CDR3: CATSDSRGSSFQETQYF
DNA: TGTGCCACCAGTGATTCCAGGGGGTCCTCATTTCAAGAGACCCAGTACTTC
D: TRBD1
V: TRBV24-1
J: TRBJ2-5
length: 17
size: once

CDR3: CASSPGQFIGLNTEAFF
DNA: TGTGCCAGCAGTCCGGGACAGTTCATCGGGTTAAACACTGAAGCTTTCTTT
D: TRBD1
V: TRBV6-6
J: TRBJ1-1
length: 17
size: -

CDR3: CASSESMGEQFF
DNA: TGCGCCAGCAGTGAGTCGATGGGAGAGCAGTTCTTC
D: -
V: TRBV10-1
J: TRBJ2-1
length: 12
size: once

CDR3: CASTSTVSYEQYF
DNA: TGTGCCAGCACCTCAACCGTCTCCTACGAGCAGTACTTC
D: -
V: TRBV25-1
J: TRBJ2-7
length: 13
size: few

CDR3: CASSRQGPRTYEQYF
DNA: TGTGCCAGCAGCCGCCAGGGACCGAGAACCTACGAGCAGTACTTC
D: -
V: TRBV3-1/TRBV3-2
J: TRBJ2-7
length: 15
size: -

CDR3: CSVDQASTDTQYF
DNA: TGCAGCGTTGACCAGGCCAGCACAGATACGCAGTATTTT
D: -
V: TRBV29-1
J: TRBJ2-3
length: 13
size: -

CDR3: CASRWDRGRNTEAFF
DNA: TGTGCCAGCAGGTGGGACAGGGGAAGGAACACTGAAGCTTTCTTT
D: TRBD1
V: TRBV5-6
J: TRBJ1-1
length: 15
size: -

CDR3: CASSLEGQANTEAFF
DNA: TGTGCCAGCAGCTTAGAGGGGCAGGCGAACACTGAAGCTTTCTTT
D: -
V: TRBV11-3
J: TRBJ1-1
length: 15
size: -

CDR3: CASSTGLRGYTF
DNA: TGTGCCAGCTCGACAGGTTTGCGCGGCTACACCTTC
D: -
V: TRBV11-2
J: TRBJ1-2
length: 12
size: -

CDR3: CASSPATTGEKLFF
DNA: TGTGCCAGCTCACCGGCCACCACAGGTGAAAAACTGTTTTTT
D: -
V: TRBV18
J: TRBJ1-4
length: 14
size: -

CDR3: CASSLILSGELFF
DNA: TGTGCCAGCAGCTTAATTTTATCCGGGGAGCTGTTTTTT
D: -
V: TRBV11-2
J: TRBJ2-2
length: 13
size: few

CDR3: CASRPTGVANYGYTF
DNA: TGTGCCAGCAGACCGACAGGGGTAGCTAACTATGGCTACACCTTC
D: TRBD1
V: TRBV27
J: TRBJ1-2
length: 15
size: -

CDR3: CASSRTSNYGYTF
DNA: TGTGCCAGCAGCCGAACATCTAACTATGGCTACACCTTC
D: -
V: TRBV6-2/TRBV6-3
J: TRBJ1-2
length: 13
size: -

CDR3: CASSGFKGPGAFF
DNA: TGCGCCAGCAGCGGGTTCAAGGGTCCGGGGGCTTTCTTT
D: -
V: TRBV10-1
J: TRBJ1-1
length: 13
size: few

CDR3: CASSLGGGRRAQDTQYF
DNA: TGTGCCAGCAGCTTAGGGGGGGGGCGCAGAGCACAAGATACGCAGTATTTT
D: -
V: TRBV7-2
J: TRBJ2-3
length: 17
size: -

CDR3: CASSRDFESSPLHF
DNA: TGTGCCAGCAGTCGGGACTTTGAGAGTTCACCCCTCCACTTT
D: -
V: TRBV28
J: TRBJ1-6
length: 14
size: -

CDR3: CSVEGGGAGNEQFF
DNA: TGCAGCGTTGAAGGCGGGGGGGCTGGGAATGAGCAGTTCTTC
D: TRBD2
V: TRBV29-1
J: TRBJ2-1
length: 14
size: -

CDR3: CASSSGSAFKAPNTEAFF
DNA: TGTGCCAGCAGTTCGGGTTCGGCCTTTAAGGCCCCCAACACTGAAGCTTTCTTT
D: -
V: TRBV6-2/TRBV6-3
J: TRBJ1-1
length: 18
size: -

CDR3: CASSHSGGGSPLHF
DNA: TGTGCCAGCAGTCACTCGGGGGGCGGTTCACCCCTCCACTTT
D: -
V: TRBV27
J: TRBJ1-6
length: 14
size: -

CDR3: CASSLSGSKSTGELFF
DNA: TGCGCCAGCAGCTTGAGCGGGAGTAAAAGCACCGGGGAGCTGTTTTTT
D: TRBD2
V: TRBV5-1
J: TRBJ2-2
length: 16
size: -

CDR3: CASSQEDRRRFF
DNA: TGTGCCAGCAGCCAGGAAGACAGGAGGCGGTTCTTC
D: -
V: TRBV3-1/TRBV3-2
J: TRBJ2-1
length: 12
size: -

CDR3: CASRTTGWLGTGELFF
DNA: TGTGCCAGCAGAACGACAGGCTGGTTGGGTACCGGGGAGCTGTTTTTT
D: -
V: TRBV27
J: TRBJ2-2
length: 16
size: -

CDR3: CASSLDWTSVGETQYF
DNA: TGTGCCAGCAGCTTAGATTGGACTAGCGTAGGAGAGACCCAGTACTTC
D: TRBD2
V: TRBV11-2
J: TRBJ2-5
length: 16
size: -

CDR3: CASSKKQGGQFF
DNA: TGTGCCAGCAGCAAGAAGCAGGGTGGGCAGTTCTTC
D: -
V: TRBV7-2
J: TRBJ2-1
length: 12
size: few

CDR3: CASSLSSGRVGETQYF
DNA: TGTGCCAGCAGCCTATCTAGCGGGAGGGTAGGGGAGACCCAGTACTTC
D: TRBD2
V: TRBV27
J: TRBJ2-5
length: 16
size: -

CDR3: CAWSARREEQYF
DNA: TGTGCCTGGAGTGCCCGTAGAGAGGAGCAGTACTTC
D: -
V: TRBV30
J: TRBJ2-7
length: 12
size: few

CDR3: CASRVRGDLMETQYF
DNA: TGTGCCAGTAGGGTACGGGGTGATTTGATGGAGACCCAGTACTTC
D: -
V: TRBV19
J: TRBJ2-5
length: 15
size: once

CDR3: CASSVGPGPTGELFF
DNA: TGTGCCAGCAGCGTAGGCCCGGGTCCGACCGGGGAGCTGTTTTTT
D: -
V: TRBV9
J: TRBJ2-2
length: 15
size: -

CDR3: CASSPVALTGVGSPLHF
DNA: TGTGCCAGCAGTCCCGTTGCCCTGACAGGGGTAGGATCACCCCTCCACTTT
D: TRBD1
V: TRBV27
J: TRBJ1-6
length: 17
size: -

CDR3: CASSQEGGPYEQYF
DNA: TGTGCCAGCAGCCAAGAAGGGGGTCCCTACGAGCAGTACTTC
D: -
V: TRBV14
J: TRBJ2-7
length: 14
size: -

CDR3: CASSFDRANEQFF
DNA: TGTGCCAGCAGCTTCGACAGGGCCAATGAGCAGTTCTTC
D: TRBD1
V: TRBV7-3
J: TRBJ2-1
length: 13
size: -

CDR3: CASSYSLAGGNEQFF
DNA: TGTGCCAGCAGTTACTCCTTAGCGGGGGGAAATGAGCAGTTCTTC
D: TRBD2
V: TRBV6-5
J: TRBJ2-1
length: 15
size: -

CDR3: CASSSRDRTRDNEQFF
DNA: TGTGCCAGCAGCTCAAGAGACAGGACTAGAGACAATGAGCAGTTCTTC
D: -
V: TRBV7-9
J: TRBJ2-1
length: 16
size: once

CDR3: CASSATLRGRGSPLHF
DNA: TGTGCCAGCAGTGCCACTTTGAGGGGACGAGGCTCACCCCTCCACTTT
D: -
V: TRBV27
J: TRBJ1-6
length: 16
size: few

CDR3: CSASSWTGELFF
DNA: TGCAGTGCTAGTAGTTGGACCGGGGAGCTGTTTTTT
D: -
V: TRBV20-1
J: TRBJ2-2
length: 12
size: -

CDR3: CASSYSRGGVTGELFF
DNA: TGTGCCAGCAGTTACTCTCGCGGGGGGGTCACCGGGGAGCTGTTTTTT
D: TRBD2
V: TRBV6-2/TRBV6-3
J: TRBJ2-2
length: 16
size: -

CDR3: CASSFEPGLAGETQYF
DNA: TGTGCCAGCAGCTTCGAGCCGGGACTAGCTGGGGAGACCCAGTACTTC
D: TRBD2
V: TRBV7-6
J: TRBJ2-5
length: 16
size: -

CDR3: CASRRDSNYNSPLHF
DNA: TGTGCCAGCAGAAGGGACTCCAACTATAATTCACCCCTCCACTTT
D: -
V: TRBV11-2
J: TRBJ1-6
length: 15
size: -

CDR3: CASRQPGQGFGELFF
DNA: TGCGCCAGCAGGCAACCGGGACAGGGGTTCGGGGAGCTGTTTTTT
D: TRBD1
V: TRBV5-1
J: TRBJ2-2
length: 15
size: -

CDR3: CASSQEGGLEQFF
DNA: TGCGCCAGCAGCCAAGAGGGGGGGCTTGAGCAGTTCTTC
D: -
V: TRBV4-1
J: TRBJ2-1
length: 13
size: -

CDR3: CASSLALILTDTQYF
DNA: TGTGCCAGCAGCTTAGCTCTCATTTTAACAGATACGCAGTATTTT
D: -
V: TRBV7-2
J: TRBJ2-3
length: 15
size: -

CDR3: CASSVGQLNQPQHF
DNA: TGTGCCAGCAGCGTGGGACAGCTTAATCAGCCCCAGCATTTT
D: TRBD1
V: TRBV28
J: TRBJ1-5
length: 14
size: -

CDR3: CASSQSLAGVYNEQFF
DNA: TGTGCCAGCAGCCAATCGCTAGCGGGAGTCTACAATGAGCAGTTCTTC
D: TRBD2
V: TRBV7-6
J: TRBJ2-1
length: 16
size: -

CDR3: CASSLATSSIYNEQFF
DNA: TGCGCCAGCAGCTTGGCCACGTCTAGCATCTACAATGAGCAGTTCTTC
D: -
V: TRBV5-1
J: TRBJ2-1
length: 16
size: -

CDR3: CASSQGANTQYF
DNA: TGCGCCAGCAGCCAAGGGGCGAATACGCAGTATTTT
D: -
V: TRBV4-3
J: TRBJ2-3
length: 12
size: -

CDR3: CASSPFAVSGANVLTF
DNA: TGTGCCAGCTCACCGTTTGCGGTCTCTGGGGCCAACGTCCTGACTTTC
D: -
V: TRBV18
J: TRBJ2-6
length: 16
size: -

CDR3: CASSPRPHPYNEQFF
DNA: TGTGCCAGCAGTCCGCGTCCCCACCCCTACAATGAGCAGTTCTTC
D: -
V: TRBV27
J: TRBJ2-1
length: 15
size: -

CDR3: CASSSPGQANTGELFF
DNA: TGTGCCAGCAGCTCCCCGGGACAGGCGAACACCGGGGAGCTGTTTTTT
D: TRBD1
V: TRBV7-9
J: TRBJ2-2
length: 16
size: -

CDR3: CASARGRGETQYF
DNA: TGTGCTAGTGCCCGTGGCAGGGGTGAGACCCAGTACTTC
D: -
V: TRBV12-5
J: TRBJ2-5
length: 13
size: few

CDR3: CASRYNLKGETQYF
DNA: TGTGCCAGCAGGTACAACTTAAAGGGAGAGACCCAGTACTTC
D: -
V: TRBV3-1/TRBV3-2
J: TRBJ2-5
length: 14
size: few

CDR3: CASSIASGLQYF
DNA: TGTGCCAGTAGTATTGCGTCGGGGCTACAGTATTTT
D: -
V: TRBV19
J: TRBJ2-3
length: 12
size: -

CDR3: CASSLRRESGYTF
DNA: TGTGCCAGCAGTTTACGCAGGGAGAGTGGCTACACCTTC
D: -
V: TRBV12-3/TRBV12-4
J: TRBJ1-2
length: 13
size: -

CDR3: CASSIPGRVVYEQYF
DNA: TGTGCCAGTAGTATTCCTGGGCGGGTTGTCTACGAGCAGTACTTC
D: -
V: TRBV19
J: TRBJ2-7
length: 15
size: -

CDR3: CASCETGFCDEQFF
DNA: TGTGCCAGCTGCGAGACAGGGTTCTGCGATGAGCAGTTCTTC
D: TRBD1
V: TRBV9
J: TRBJ2-1
length: 14
size: -